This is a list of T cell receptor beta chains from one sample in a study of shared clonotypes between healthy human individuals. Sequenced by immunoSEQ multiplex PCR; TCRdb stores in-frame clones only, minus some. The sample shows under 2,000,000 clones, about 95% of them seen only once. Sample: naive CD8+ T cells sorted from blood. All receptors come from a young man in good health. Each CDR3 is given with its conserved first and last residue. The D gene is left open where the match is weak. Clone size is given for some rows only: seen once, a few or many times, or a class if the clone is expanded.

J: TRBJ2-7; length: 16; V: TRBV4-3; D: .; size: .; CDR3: CASSQVGFGQSYEQYF; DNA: TGCGCCAGCAGCCAAGTGGGGTTCGGACAGTCCTACGAGCAGTACTTC
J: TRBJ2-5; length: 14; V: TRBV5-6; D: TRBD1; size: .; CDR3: CASSLRQGEETQYF; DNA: TGTGCCAGCAGCTTGCGGCAGGGGGAAGAGACCCAGTACTTC
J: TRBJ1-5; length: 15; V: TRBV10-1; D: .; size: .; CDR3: CASSETGGGNQPQHF; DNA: TGCGCCAGCAGTGAGACAGGCGGGGGCAATCAGCCCCAGCATTTT
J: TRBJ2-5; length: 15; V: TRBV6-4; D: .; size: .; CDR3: CASSSREGGQETQYF; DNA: TGTGCCAGCAGTTCCCGAGAGGGGGGCCAAGAGACCCAGTACTTC
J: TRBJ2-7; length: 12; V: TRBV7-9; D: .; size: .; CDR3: CASSFVGGEQYF; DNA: TGTGCCAGCAGCTTCGTTGGGGGGGAGCAGTACTTC
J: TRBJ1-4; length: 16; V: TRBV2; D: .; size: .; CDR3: CASSGRTDPTNEKLFF; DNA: TGTGCCAGCAGTGGGCGGACAGACCCAACTAATGAAAAACTGTTTTTT
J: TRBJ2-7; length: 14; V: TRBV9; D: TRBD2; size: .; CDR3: CASSVGTSGYEQYF; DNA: TGTGCCAGCAGCGTAGGGACTAGCGGGTACGAGCAGTACTTC
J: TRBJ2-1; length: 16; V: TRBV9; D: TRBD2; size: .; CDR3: CASSVTSGVSFYEQFF; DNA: TGTGCCAGCAGCGTAACTAGCGGGGTTTCGTTCTATGAGCAGTTCTTC
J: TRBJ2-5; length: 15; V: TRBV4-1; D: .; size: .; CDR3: CASSQGIGGAETQYF; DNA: TGCGCCAGCAGCCAAGGGATAGGGGGGGCGGAGACCCAGTACTTC
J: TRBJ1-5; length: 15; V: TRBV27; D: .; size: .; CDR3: CASSFSGVDGQPQHF; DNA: TGTGCCAGCAGTTTCTCCGGTGTTGACGGTCAGCCCCAGCATTTT
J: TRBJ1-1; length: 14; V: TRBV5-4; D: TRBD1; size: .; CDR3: CASSHGQGATEAFF; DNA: TGTGCCAGCAGCCACGGACAGGGTGCCACTGAAGCTTTCTTT
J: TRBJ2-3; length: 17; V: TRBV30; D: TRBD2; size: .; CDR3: CAWSGTSGGASTDTQYF; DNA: TGTGCCTGGAGCGGGACTAGCGGGGGCGCTAGCACAGATACGCAGTATTTT
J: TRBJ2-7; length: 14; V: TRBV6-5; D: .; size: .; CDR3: CASRGQSLSYEQYF; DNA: TGTGCCAGCAGAGGACAGTCCCTCTCCTACGAGCAGTACTTC
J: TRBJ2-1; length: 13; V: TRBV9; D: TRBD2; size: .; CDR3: CASSVERENEQFF; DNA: TGTGCCAGCAGCGTAGAGCGGGAAAATGAGCAGTTCTTC
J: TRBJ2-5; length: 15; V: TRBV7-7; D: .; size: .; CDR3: CASSRLEGRKETQYF; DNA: TGTGCTAGCAGCCGTCTTGAAGGACGGAAAGAGACCCAGTACTTC
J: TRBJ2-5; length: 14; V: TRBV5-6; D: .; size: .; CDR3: CASSFGTSDETQYF; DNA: TGTGCCAGCAGCTTCGGGACTTCCGACGAGACCCAGTACTTC
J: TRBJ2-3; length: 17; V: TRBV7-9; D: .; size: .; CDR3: CASSLPSASRGTDTQYF; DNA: TGTGCCAGCAGCTTACCTAGTGCCTCTCGGGGAACAGATACGCAGTATTTT
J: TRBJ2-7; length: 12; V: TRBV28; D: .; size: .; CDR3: CASSLTGYEQYF; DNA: TGTGCCAGCAGTTTGACCGGCTACGAGCAGTACTTC
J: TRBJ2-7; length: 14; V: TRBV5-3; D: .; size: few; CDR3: CARSPSQSSYEQYF; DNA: TGTGCCAGAAGCCCCTCACAGAGCTCCTACGAGCAGTACTTC
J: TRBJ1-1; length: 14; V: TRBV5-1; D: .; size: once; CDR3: CASSLEDFNTEAFF; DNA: TGCGCCAGCAGCTTGGAGGATTTTAACACTGAAGCTTTCTTT
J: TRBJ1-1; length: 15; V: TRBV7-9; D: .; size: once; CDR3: CASSLGQGIHTEAFF; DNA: TGTGCCAGCAGCTTAGGCCAGGGGATACACACTGAAGCTTTCTTT
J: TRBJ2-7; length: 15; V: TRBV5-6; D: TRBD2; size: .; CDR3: CASSLWLAGFYEQYF; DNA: TGTGCCAGCAGCTTGTGGCTAGCGGGATTCTACGAGCAGTACTTC
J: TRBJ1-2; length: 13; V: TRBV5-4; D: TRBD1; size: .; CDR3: CASSDGQGDGYTF; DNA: TGTGCCAGCAGCGACGGACAGGGGGATGGCTACACCTTC
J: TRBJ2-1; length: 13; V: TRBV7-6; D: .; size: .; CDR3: CASSLTGNNEQFF; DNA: TGTGCCAGCAGCTTGACAGGAAACAATGAGCAGTTCTTC
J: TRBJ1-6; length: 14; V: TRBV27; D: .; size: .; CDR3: CASSSIGVGSPLHF; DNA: TGTGCCAGCAGTTCTATAGGCGTTGGGTCACCCCTCCACTTT
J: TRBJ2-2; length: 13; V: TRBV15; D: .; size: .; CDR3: CATSRPATGELFF; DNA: TGTGCCACCAGTAGGCCAGCCACCGGGGAGCTGTTTTTT